Below, 13 T cell receptor beta chains from the same sample are listed, as sequenced in a study of technical replicates of blood from a handful of donors. The data were produced by immunoSEQ multiplex PCR, yet TCRdb's version contains in-frame clones alone and is incomplete. The data contain some 83,000 clones, approximately 94% of them singletons. Sequenced input: T cells isolated from PBMCs. These receptors all stem from a human donor in good health.

The rearrangement uses TRBV6-1 and TRBJ2-1; 9 positions agree with TRBD1. The V gene's germline CDR1 is MNHNS and CDR2 SASEGT. CDR3 size: 15 residues. Unmatched junction bases numbered 9, after V lost 4 bases and J lost 8 bases. CDR3 protein: CASSVPGQGNHEQFF. The CDR3 DNA follows: TGTGCCAGCAGTGTCCCGGGACAGGGTAACCATGAGCAGTTCTTC.

This chain connects TRBV18 to TRBJ2-7; possibly TRBD1 for D (5 bases). The CDR3 consists of 12 residues. Germline V lookup: CDR1 KGHSH, CDR2 LQKENI. Between the trimmed V and J ends, which lost 2 bases and 6 bases, there was a span of 8 bases. CDR3 region: CASSPDSSEQYF. CDR3 bases: TGTGCCAGCTCACCAGACAGTTCCGAGCAGTACTTC.

The rearrangement links TRBV2 to TRBJ1-1, with 8 bases that match TRBD1. The V gene's germline CDR1 is SNHLY and CDR2 FYNNEI. CDR3 size: 13 residues. Trimming cost V 4 bases and J 5 bases; bases outside gene matches: 3. The CDR3 sequence is CASSGTGRTEAFF. As DNA, the CDR3 is TGTGCCAGCAGTGGGACAGGGCGGACTGAAGCTTTCTTT.

This chain connects TRBV11-3 to TRBJ2-7; possible D gene TRBD2, 5 bases. Per the germline V gene, CDR1 is SGHNT and CDR2 is YENEEA. The CDR3 is 14 residues long. The germline V and J ends were trimmed by 5 bases and 3 bases, with 14 bases remaining between them. The CDR3 here is CASSTPGFNYEQYF. The CDR3 DNA sequence: TGTGCCAGCAGCACCCCGGGGTTTAACTACGAGCAGTACTTC.

The chain links TRBV14 to TRBJ2-2, with D possibly matching TRBD2 (6 bases). The V end was cut by 3 bases, the J end by 9 bases, with 20 bases between. This CDR3 contains 16 residues. Germline V lookup: CDR1 SGHDN, CDR2 FVKESK. The CDR3 sequence: CASSQGGFPTARELFF. CDR3 nucleotide sequence: TGTGCCAGCAGCCAGGGGGGTTTCCCGACAGCTCGGGAGCTGTTTTTT. Full variable domain (outside the CDR3, taken from reference TRBV14 and TRBJ2-2): EAGVTQFPSHSVIEKGQTVTLRCDPISGHDNLYWYRRVMGKEIKFLLHFVKESKQDESGMPNNRFLAERTGGTYSTLKVQPAELEDSGVYFCASSQGGFPTARELFFGEGSRLTVL.

The chain combines TRBV25-1 with TRBJ2-5; 7 bases align to TRBD2. Germline trimming cut 2 bases from V and 4 bases from J; bases unmatched to any gene: 10. The germline CDR1 and CDR2 sequences are MGHDK and SYGVNS. The CDR3 covers 16 residues. The CDR3 region is CASSETQRDIGETQYF. CDR3 DNA: TGTGCCAGCAGTGAAACCCAGCGGGATATCGGAGAGACCCAGTACTTC. Full variable domain (missing parts from reference TRBV25-1 and TRBJ2-5): EADIYQTPRYLVIGTGKKITLECSQTMGHDKMYWYQQDPGMELHLIHYSYGVNSTEKGDLSSESTVSRIRTEHFPLTLESARPSHTSQYLCASSETQRDIGETQYFGPGTRLLVL.

Only one count was recorded for this clone. The chain joins TRBV6-1 to TRBJ1-1, with D possibly being TRBD1 (6 bases). V lost 0 bases and J lost 4, with 12 bases in between. The CDR3 sequence is 15 residues long. Germline V lookup: CDR1 MNHNS, CDR2 SASEGT. CDR3 sequence reads: CASSEANRVVTEAFF. The CDR3 region has the DNA TGTGCCAGCAGTGAAGCAAACAGGGTAGTCACTGAAGCTTTCTTT.

V and J are TRBV9 and TRBJ2-2; D is undetermined. The CDR3 extends over 12 amino acids. Germline CDR1 SGDLS, CDR2 YYNGEE. Deletions cut 5 bases from V and 4 bases from J, with 6 bases between. The chain's CDR3 is CASRGSTGELFF. DNA for the CDR3: TGTGCCAGCAGGGGCAGCACCGGGGAGCTGTTTTTT.

This sequence joins TRBV6-5 and TRBJ1-2; D is undetermined. Trimming shortened V by 4 bases and J by 4 bases, and 4 bases separated the two germline ends. Germline-derived CDR1 and CDR2 are MNHEY and SVGAGI. The CDR3 is 11 residues long. CDR3 coding DNA: TGTGCCAGCAGTTCGTCCTATGGCTACACCTTC. Protein: CASSSSYGYTF.

This clone was detected a few times. The chain carries TRBV7-9 and TRBJ1-5; 12 bases map to TRBD1. Germline CDR1 and CDR2: SEHNR and FQNEAQ (reference sequence). Unmatched junction bases numbered 12, after V lost 4 bases and J lost 2 bases. The CDR3 has 19 amino acids. The CDR3 DNA reads as TGTGCCAGCAGCTCGTCCGGGACAGGGGGCGGGATTGGCAATCAGCCCCAGCATTTT. Translating gives CASSSSGTGGGIGNQPQHF.

In this sample, this clone turned up once. Written as DNA, the CDR3 is TGTGCCAGCAGCTTATCCGCGGGCACAGATACGCAGTATTTT. Translated, it gives CASSLSAGTDTQYF. This sequence joins TRBV7-9 and TRBJ2-3; no reliable D call. Germline loops: CDR1 SEHNR, CDR2 FQNEAQ (reference sequence). Trimming took 2 bases from V and 1 from J, leaving 7 bases between them. This CDR3 is built from 14 residues.

The chain carries TRBV5-4 and TRBJ2-3; TRBD2 agrees at 8 bases. The CDR3 consists of 15 residues. Losses at the gene ends were 0 bases for V and 6 bases for J; bases not matched to a gene: 6. Per the germline V gene, CDR1 is SGHNT and CDR2 is YYREEE (reference sequence). DNA of the CDR3: TGTGCCAGCAGCTTGGTCCTAGCGGGTCTGGATACGCAGTATTTT. It translates to CASSLVLAGLDTQYF.

The chain employs TRBV11-1 and TRBJ2-2, with unresolved D. The germline V gene encodes CDR1 SGHAT and CDR2 FQDESV (reference sequence). The CDR3 is 13 amino acids. V was pared by 5 bases and J by 3 bases, with 7 bases between. The CDR3 spells CASSRRDTGELFF. CDR3 nucleotides: TGTGCCAGCAGCCGACGGGACACCGGGGAGCTGTTTTTT.